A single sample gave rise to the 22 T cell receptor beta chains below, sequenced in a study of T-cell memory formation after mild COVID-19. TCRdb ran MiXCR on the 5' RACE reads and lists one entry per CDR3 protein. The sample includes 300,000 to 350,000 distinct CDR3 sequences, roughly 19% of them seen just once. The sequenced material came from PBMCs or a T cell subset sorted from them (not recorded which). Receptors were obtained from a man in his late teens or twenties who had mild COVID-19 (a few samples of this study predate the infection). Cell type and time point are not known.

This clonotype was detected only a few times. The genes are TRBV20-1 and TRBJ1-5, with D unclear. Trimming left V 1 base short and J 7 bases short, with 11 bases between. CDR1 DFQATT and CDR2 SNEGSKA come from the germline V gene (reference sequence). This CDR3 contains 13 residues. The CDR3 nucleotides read TGCAGTGCTAGAGCAAGGGAGCTGCAGCCCCAGCATTTT. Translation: CSARARELQPQHF.

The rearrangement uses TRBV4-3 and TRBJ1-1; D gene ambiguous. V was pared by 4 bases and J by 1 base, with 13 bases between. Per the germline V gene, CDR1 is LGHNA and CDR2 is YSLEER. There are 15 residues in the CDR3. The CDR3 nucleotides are TGCGCCAGCAGCCCCGTGGGCGTCGGGAACACTGAAGCTTTCTTT. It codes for CASSPVGVGNTEAFF.

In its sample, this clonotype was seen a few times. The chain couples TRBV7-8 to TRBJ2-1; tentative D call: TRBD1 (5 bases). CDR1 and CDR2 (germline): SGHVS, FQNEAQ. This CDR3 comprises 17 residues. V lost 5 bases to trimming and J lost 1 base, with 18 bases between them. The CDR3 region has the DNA TGTGCCAGCAGCCCAAGCAGGGTTCGTAGTTCCTACAATGAGCAGTTCTTC. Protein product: CASSPSRVRSSYNEQFF.

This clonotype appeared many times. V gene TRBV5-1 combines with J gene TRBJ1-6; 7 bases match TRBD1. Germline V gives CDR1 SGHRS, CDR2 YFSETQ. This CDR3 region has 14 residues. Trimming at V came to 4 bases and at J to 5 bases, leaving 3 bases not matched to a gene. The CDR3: CASSVTGDNSPLHF. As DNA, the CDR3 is TGCGCCAGCAGCGTTACAGGGGATAATTCACCCCTCCACTTT.

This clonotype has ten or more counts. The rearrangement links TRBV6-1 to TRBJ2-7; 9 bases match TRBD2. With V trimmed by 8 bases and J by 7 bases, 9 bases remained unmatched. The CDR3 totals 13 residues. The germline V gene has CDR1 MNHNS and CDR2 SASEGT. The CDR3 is CASGGGAPEEQYF. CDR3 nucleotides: TGTGCCAGCGGCGGGGGGGCTCCGGAGGAGCAGTACTTC.

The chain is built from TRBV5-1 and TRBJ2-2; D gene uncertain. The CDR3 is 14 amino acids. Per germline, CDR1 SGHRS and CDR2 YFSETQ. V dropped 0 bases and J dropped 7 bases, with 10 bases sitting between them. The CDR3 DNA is TGCGCCAGCAGCTTGGCCACCGGGTTCGGGGAGCTGTTTTTT. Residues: CASSLATGFGELFF.

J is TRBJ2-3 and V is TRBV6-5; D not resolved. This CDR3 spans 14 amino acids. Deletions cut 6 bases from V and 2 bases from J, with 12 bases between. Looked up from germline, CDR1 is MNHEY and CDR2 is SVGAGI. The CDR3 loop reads CASRPSHATDTQYF. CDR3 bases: TGTGCCAGCAGGCCCTCCCACGCCACAGATACGCAGTATTTT.

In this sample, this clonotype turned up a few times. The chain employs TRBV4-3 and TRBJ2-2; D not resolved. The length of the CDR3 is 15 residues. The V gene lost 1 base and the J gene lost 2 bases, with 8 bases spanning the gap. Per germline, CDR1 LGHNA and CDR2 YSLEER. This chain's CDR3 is CASSQVLINTGELFF. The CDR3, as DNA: TGCGCCAGCAGCCAAGTACTGATAAACACCGGGGAGCTGTTTTTT.

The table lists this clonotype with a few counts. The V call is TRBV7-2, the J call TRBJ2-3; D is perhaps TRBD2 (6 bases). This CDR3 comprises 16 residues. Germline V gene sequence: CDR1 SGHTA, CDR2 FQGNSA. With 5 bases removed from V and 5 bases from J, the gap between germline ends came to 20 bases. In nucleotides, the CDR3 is TGTGCCAGCAGCAGGAGCGGGTACGGGCTGGGAGATACGCAGTATTTT. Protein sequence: CASSRSGYGLGDTQYF.

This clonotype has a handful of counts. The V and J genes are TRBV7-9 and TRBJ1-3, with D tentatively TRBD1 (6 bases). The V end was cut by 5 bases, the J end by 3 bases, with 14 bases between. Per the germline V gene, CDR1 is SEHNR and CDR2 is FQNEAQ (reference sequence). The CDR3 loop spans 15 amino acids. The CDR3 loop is CASSIGQLLGNTIYF. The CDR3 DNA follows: TGTGCCAGCAGCATCGGACAGTTACTTGGAAACACCATATATTTT.

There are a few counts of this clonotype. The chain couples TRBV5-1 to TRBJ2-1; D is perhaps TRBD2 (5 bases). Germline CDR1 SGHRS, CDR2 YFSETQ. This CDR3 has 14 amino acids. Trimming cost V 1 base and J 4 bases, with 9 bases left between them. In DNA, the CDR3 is TGCGCCAGCAGCTTGTTCGGGGAGTACAATGAGCAGTTCTTC. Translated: CASSLFGEYNEQFF.

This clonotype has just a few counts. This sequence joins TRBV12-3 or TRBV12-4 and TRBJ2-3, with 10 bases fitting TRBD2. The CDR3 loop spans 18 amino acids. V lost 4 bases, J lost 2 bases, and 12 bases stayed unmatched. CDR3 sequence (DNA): TGTGCCAGCAGTTCGCCAGCGGGGGGGCCTGCGGACACAGATACGCAGTATTTT. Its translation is CASSSPAGGPADTDTQYF.

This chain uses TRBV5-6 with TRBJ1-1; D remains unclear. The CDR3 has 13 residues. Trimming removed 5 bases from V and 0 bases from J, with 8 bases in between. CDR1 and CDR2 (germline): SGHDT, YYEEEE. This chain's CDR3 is CASRVSMNTEAFF. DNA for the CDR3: TGTGCCAGCAGGGTGTCCATGAACACTGAAGCTTTCTTT.

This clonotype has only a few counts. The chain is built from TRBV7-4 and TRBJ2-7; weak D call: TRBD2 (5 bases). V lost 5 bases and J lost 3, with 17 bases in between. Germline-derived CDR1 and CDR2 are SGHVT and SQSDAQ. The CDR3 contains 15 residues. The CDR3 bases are TGTGCCAGCAGCGCGGGCCCCCGAGACGTCTACGAGCAGTACGTC. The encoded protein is CASSAGPRDVYEQYV.

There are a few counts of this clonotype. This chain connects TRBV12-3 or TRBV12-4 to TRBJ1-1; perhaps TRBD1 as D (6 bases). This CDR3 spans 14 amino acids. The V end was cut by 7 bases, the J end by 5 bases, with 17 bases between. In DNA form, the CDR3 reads TGTGCCAGCATTACAGGGAGGTCGAAGACTGAAGCTTTCTTT. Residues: CASITGRSKTEAFF.

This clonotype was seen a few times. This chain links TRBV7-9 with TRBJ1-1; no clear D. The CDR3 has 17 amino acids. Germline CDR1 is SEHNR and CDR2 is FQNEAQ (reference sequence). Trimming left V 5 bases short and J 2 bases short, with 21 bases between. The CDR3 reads CASSPIPGVWANTEAFF. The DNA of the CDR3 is TGTGCCAGCAGCCCCATTCCAGGCGTTTGGGCAAACACTGAAGCTTTCTTT.

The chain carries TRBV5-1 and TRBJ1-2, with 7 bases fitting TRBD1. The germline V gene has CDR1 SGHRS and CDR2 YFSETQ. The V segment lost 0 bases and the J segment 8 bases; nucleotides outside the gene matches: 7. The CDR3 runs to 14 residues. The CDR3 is CASSLGDSSSGYTF. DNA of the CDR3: TGCGCCAGCAGCTTGGGGGACAGTTCATCGGGCTACACCTTC.

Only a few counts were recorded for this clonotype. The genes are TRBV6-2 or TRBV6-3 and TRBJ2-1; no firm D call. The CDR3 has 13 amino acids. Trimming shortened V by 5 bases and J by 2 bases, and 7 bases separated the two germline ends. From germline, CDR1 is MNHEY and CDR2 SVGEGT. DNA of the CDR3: TGTGCCAGCAGTGTAGGCCCCTACAATGAGCAGTTCTTC. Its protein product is CASSVGPYNEQFF.

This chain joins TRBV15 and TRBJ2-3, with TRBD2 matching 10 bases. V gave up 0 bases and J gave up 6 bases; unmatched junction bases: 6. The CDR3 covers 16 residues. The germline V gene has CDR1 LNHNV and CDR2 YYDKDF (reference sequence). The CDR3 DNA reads TGTGCCACCAGCAGAGATCTTAGCGGGGGGCACGATACGCAGTATTTT. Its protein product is CATSRDLSGGHDTQYF.

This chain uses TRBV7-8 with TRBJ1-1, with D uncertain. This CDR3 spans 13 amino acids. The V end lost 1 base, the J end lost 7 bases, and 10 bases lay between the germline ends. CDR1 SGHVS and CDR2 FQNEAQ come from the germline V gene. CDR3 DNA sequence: TGTGCCAGCAGCTTAGGGGTAATATATGAAGCTTTCTTT. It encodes CASSLGVIYEAFF.

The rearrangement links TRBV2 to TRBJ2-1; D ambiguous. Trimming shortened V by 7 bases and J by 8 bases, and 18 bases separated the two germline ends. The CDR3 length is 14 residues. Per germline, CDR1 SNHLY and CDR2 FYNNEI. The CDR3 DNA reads TGTGCCAGCACACCGACCGGTTTTTTCGATGAGCAGTTCTTC. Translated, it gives CASTPTGFFDEQFF.

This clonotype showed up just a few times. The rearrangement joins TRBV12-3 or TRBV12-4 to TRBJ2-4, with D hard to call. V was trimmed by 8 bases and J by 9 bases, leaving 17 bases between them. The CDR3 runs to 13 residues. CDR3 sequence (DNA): TGTGCCAGCGGATCTGGCGGTCTTGGCATTCAGTACTTC. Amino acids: CASGSGGLGIQYF.